This entry lists 17 T cell receptor beta chains sequenced from one sample in a study of blood T cells in healthy people across ages. For the second PCR, which ran for about 7 to 11 cycles, a sample-barcoded 5' primer and a J-beta primer mix were used. From the 5' RACE reads, TCRdb called clonotypes with MiXCR, one entry per CDR3 protein. This table holds more than 1 million distinct CDR3 sequences, around 43% found once. The sample comprised blood. The receptors were gathered from a woman in her sixties or seventies in good health.

The J gene is TRBJ2-5, the V gene TRBV6-1; D unresolved. The J call may be mistaken, given a closer DNA end match to TRBJ2-7. The CDR3 has 11 residues. CDR1 is MNHNS and CDR2 is SASEGT in the germline V gene. In nucleotides, the CDR3 is TGTGCCAGCAGATGGGCATACGAGCAGTACTTC. This sequence encodes CASRWAYEQYF.

This clonotype was seen a few times. The rearrangement uses TRBV29-1 and TRBJ1-2, with D perhaps TRBD1 (6 bases). V was shortened by 7 bases and J by 4 bases, with 16 bases between the two germline ends. Germline CDR1 SQVTM, CDR2 ANQGSEA. There are 13 residues in the CDR3. This chain's CDR3 is CSGAGGGLYGYTF. The CDR3 DNA reads TGCAGCGGCGCCGGAGGGGGGCTCTATGGCTACACCTTC.

This chain uses TRBV6-2 or TRBV6-3 with TRBJ2-5; the D call may be TRBD1 or TRBD2 (5 bases each). Trimming removed 0 bases at V and 4 bases at J, with 12 bases between. The germline CDR1 and CDR2 sequences are MNHEY and SVGEGT. The CDR3 is 15 residues long. The CDR3: CASSYSGATVETQYF. The CDR3 region has the DNA TGTGCCAGCAGTTACTCCGGGGCGACGGTAGAGACCCAGTACTTC.

The gene calls are TRBV9 and TRBJ2-3, with D possibly matching TRBD2 (5 bases). Per the germline V gene, CDR1 is SGDLS and CDR2 is YYNGEE. There are 17 residues in the CDR3. Trimming shortened V by 0 bases and J by 1 base, and 15 bases separated the two germline ends. In DNA, the CDR3 is TGTGCCAGCAGCGTAGCTTTGGTAGCGAGAGGCACAGATACGCAGTATTTT. This codes for CASSVALVARGTDTQYF.

The V call is TRBV27, the J call TRBJ2-1; possibly TRBD1 for D (5 bases). There are 18 residues in the CDR3. The germline V and J ends were trimmed by 10 bases and 0 bases, with 25 bases remaining between them. Germline-derived CDR1 and CDR2 are MNHEY and SMNVEV (reference sequence). CDR3 in DNA: TGTGCCAACGAAAAAGGGGCGCGAAAAGCTTTCTCCTACAATGAGCAGTTCTTC. It specifies CANEKGARKAFSYNEQFF.

The chain has TRBV7-2 and TRBJ2-3; 9 bases align to TRBD1. This CDR3 is 15 amino acids long. Trimming removed 5 bases from V and 3 bases from J; junction bases left unmatched: 6. Germline loops: CDR1 SGHTA, CDR2 FQGNSA. The chain's CDR3 is CASSLRDRETDTQYF. The DNA of the CDR3 is TGTGCCAGCAGCCTCCGGGACAGGGAAACAGATACGCAGTATTTT.

This clonotype was counted only a few times. V gene TRBV11-2 combines with J gene TRBJ2-5; TRBD1 aligns across 8 bases. The CDR3 runs 15 residues. Germline lookup yields CDR1 SGHAT and CDR2 FQNNGV. After removal of 3 bases from V and 4 bases from J, the junction contained 7 bases not matched to a gene. CDR3 amino acids: CASSFGQGAGETQYF. CDR3 DNA sequence: TGTGCCAGCAGCTTCGGACAGGGAGCTGGAGAGACCCAGTACTTC.

A few counts support this clonotype. The chain has TRBV29-1 and TRBJ2-5; 9 nucleotides line up with TRBD2. V lost 5 bases to trimming and J lost 1 base; unmatched junction nucleotides: 2. CDR3 length equals 13 residues. Germline V gene data show CDR1 as SQVTM and CDR2 as ANQGSEA. The CDR3 DNA follows: TGCAGCGTTCCGCGGGAGGGCCAAGAGACCCAGTACTTC. As protein: CSVPREGQETQYF.

This clonotype was recorded a few times. It is unclear where the CDR3 begins or ends on the DNA, so no DNA is shown, and the CDR3 is as TCRdb lists it. The chain links TRBV12-3 or TRBV12-4 to TRBJ2-7. 13 amino acids form the CDR3, both terminal residues included. The CDR3 loop reads CASSSSTSGEQYF.

The chain joins TRBV20-1 to TRBJ2-7, with D maybe TRBD2 (6 bases). The end of the DNA fits TRBJ2-5 better, so the J call may be wrong. This CDR3 has 13 amino acids. Germline-derived CDR1 and CDR2 are DFQATT and SNEGSKA (reference sequence). Here the CDR3 reads CSARVGGVGTQYF. The CDR3 nucleotides are TGCAGTGCTAGAGTGGGGGGTGTGGGGACCCAGTACTTC.

This rearrangement joins TRBV29-1 to TRBJ2-2, with 7 bases matching TRBD1. The CDR3 contains 13 residues. Germline CDR1 is SQVTM and CDR2 is ANQGSEA. Trimming removed 7 bases from V and 4 bases from J; junction bases left unmatched: 6. For the CDR3, the DNA is TGCAGCGGTGAGGGACAGACCACCGGGGAGCTGTTTTTT. This gives the protein CSGEGQTTGELFF.

J is TRBJ2-1 and V is TRBV20-1, with 11 bases matching TRBD2. The CDR3 extends over 14 amino acids. Trimming cost V 3 bases and J 15 bases; bases outside gene matches: 13. In germline, CDR1 is DFQATT, CDR2 SNEGSKA (reference sequence). CDR3 region: CSASELAGGPSPFF. DNA of the CDR3: TGCAGTGCTAGCGAGTTAGCGGGAGGGCCGTCCCCGTTCTTC.

V is TRBV4-2 and J is TRBJ1-1; 7 bases are a match to TRBD1. There are 16 residues in the CDR3. CDR1 LGHNA and CDR2 YNFKEQ come from the germline V gene. After removal of 3 bases from V and 4 bases from J, the junction contained 11 bases not matched to a gene. The CDR3 spells CASSHDITGDFTEAFF. The DNA for the CDR3 is TGTGCCAGCAGCCACGACATCACAGGGGATTTCACTGAAGCTTTCTTT.

This clonotype was observed at least ten times. V gene TRBV27 combines with J gene TRBJ2-7; D might be TRBD2 (5 bases). Germline values: CDR1 MNHEY, CDR2 SMNVEV (reference sequence). This CDR3 region has 13 residues. The V gene lost 5 bases and the J gene lost 5 bases, with 13 bases spanning the gap. CDR3 sequence (DNA): TGTGCCAGCAGTCCGTCGGCCGGGAACGAGCAGTACTTC. Translating it yields CASSPSAGNEQYF.

The sample holds a few counts of this clonotype. The V call is TRBV6-5, the J call TRBJ2-7, with D possibly matching TRBD1 (6 bases). V was pared by 5 bases and J by 6 bases, with 11 bases between. CDR3 length: 12 residues. From germline, CDR1 is MNHEY and CDR2 SVGAGI. For the CDR3, the DNA is TGTGCCAGCAGTCCGACAGGAAGCGAGCAGTACTTC. Protein: CASSPTGSEQYF.

This clonotype has only a few counts. The J gene is TRBJ2-5, the V gene TRBV27; 11 positions match TRBD1. This CDR3 region has 17 residues. Germline V CDR1 and CDR2: MNHEY, SMNVEV (reference sequence). V dropped 1 base and J dropped 5; count of bases not matched to a gene: 9. In DNA, the CDR3 is TGTGCCAGCAGTTTATATAGGACAGGGGGCGCGAGGGAGACCCAGTACTTC. This codes for CASSLYRTGGARETQYF.

This clonotype appeared many times. CDR3 loop: CASSQETRGPSYEQYF. DNA of the CDR3: TGTGCCAGCAGCCAAGAGACACGGGGACCCTCCTACGAGCAGTACTTC. The rearrangement joins TRBV4-2 to TRBJ2-7; D tentatively fits TRBD1 or TRBD2 (5 bases each). CDR1 and CDR2 (germline): LGHNA, YNFKEQ. Trimming stripped 0 bases from V and 0 bases from J, with 12 bases between. The CDR3 is made up of 16 amino acids.